Listed here are 16 T cell receptor beta chains from one sample, sequenced in a study of blood T cell repertoires in COVID-19. The data were produced by immunoSEQ multiplex PCR, yet TCRdb's version contains in-frame clones alone and is incomplete. This sample has under 100,000 clones; around 85% occur once, and the top ten carry roughly 10%. The material sequenced was peripheral blood. The receptors stem from a woman in her 70s with active or convalescent COVID-19.

The chain has TRBV27 and TRBJ2-6; D ambiguous. The CDR3 has 15 residues. Germline-derived CDR1 and CDR2 are MNHEY and SMNVEV (reference sequence). The ends were cut back, 5 bases at V and 0 bases at J, with 8 bases in the middle. The CDR3 loop is CASSPQFSGANVLTF. The CDR3 DNA reads TGTGCCAGCAGTCCCCAATTCTCTGGGGCCAACGTCCTGACTTTC.

The chain couples TRBV5-1 to TRBJ2-2; 10 bases are shared with TRBD1. J lost 6 bases, V lost 1 base, and 9 bases had no gene match. The CDR3 covers 17 residues. CDR1 SGHRS and CDR2 YFSETQ come from the germline V gene. The CDR3 DNA follows: TGCGCCAGCAGCTTGAGTTGGGACAGGGGTGTCTCCGGGGAGCTGTTTTTT. Translated: CASSLSWDRGVSGELFF.

The rearrangement uses TRBV27 and TRBJ2-3; 7 nucleotides line up with TRBD2. Trimming at V came to 4 bases and at J to 1 base, leaving 5 bases not matched to a gene. This CDR3 contains 15 residues. Germline loops: CDR1 MNHEY, CDR2 SMNVEV (reference sequence). CDR3 nucleotides: TGTGCCAGCAGTTACCTTCGGGGGGGCACAGATACGCAGTATTTT. Amino acid sequence: CASSYLRGGTDTQYF.

V gene TRBV6-5 combines with J gene TRBJ2-1, with TRBD2 matching 9 bases. The CDR3 is 15 residues long. Germline V gene data show CDR1 as MNHEY and CDR2 as SVGAGI. The junction had 3 bases not matched to a gene; V was cut back by 0 bases and J by 6 bases. CDR3 nucleotides: TGTGCCAGCAGTTACTCGCGGCGGGGGGGCAATGAGCAGTTCTTC. This codes for CASSYSRRGGNEQFF.

J is TRBJ2-7 and V is TRBV6-2 or TRBV6-3; unclear D gene. This CDR3 has 12 amino acids. Trimming stripped 2 bases from V and 5 bases from J, with 7 bases between. Germline loops: CDR1 MNHEY, CDR2 SVGEGT. The CDR3 DNA reads as TGTGCCAGCAGTTACCCCTACCACGAGCAGTACTTC. This translates into CASSYPYHEQYF.

The CDR3 DNA reads as TGTGCCAGCAGCGACCAGGGACAGCTGAACACTGAAGCTTTCTTT. This sequence encodes CASSDQGQLNTEAFF. The chain couples TRBV7-2 to TRBJ1-1, with 7 bases identical to TRBD1. Germline CDR1 and CDR2: SGHTA and FQGNSA. The CDR3 runs 15 residues. V was clipped by 5 bases and J by 0 bases; unmatched bases: 6.

V usage is TRBV6-1 and J usage is TRBJ1-5, with D tentatively TRBD1 (5 bases). Germline V CDR1 and CDR2: MNHNS, SASEGT. There are 20 residues in the CDR3. V was trimmed by 2 bases and J by 4 bases, leaving 27 bases between them. CDR3 in amino acids: CASSERSGDSAPASNQPQHF. CDR3 DNA: TGTGCCAGCAGTGAAAGATCTGGCGACAGTGCGCCGGCTAGTAATCAGCCCCAGCATTTT.

The gene calls are TRBV6-1 and TRBJ2-6; unclear D gene. This CDR3 spans 17 amino acids. Germline-derived CDR1 and CDR2 are MNHNS and SASEGT. V was cut by 4 bases and J by 1 base, with 14 bases left in between. The CDR3 DNA follows: TGTGCCAGCAGTGGTGGGCCAAGTCCATCTGGGGCCAACGTCCTGACTTTC. It yields the protein CASSGGPSPSGANVLTF.

The chain employs TRBV7-9 and TRBJ1-1, with D possibly being TRBD1 (5 bases). Trimming took off 7 bases at V and 8 bases at J, with 17 bases between the two ends. The CDR3 sequence is 13 residues long. Germline values: CDR1 SEHNR, CDR2 FQNEAQ (reference sequence). The CDR3 region is CASIARVDGEAFF. The CDR3 DNA is TGTGCCAGCATCGCCAGGGTAGATGGGGAAGCTTTCTTT.

The chain recombines TRBV7-2 with TRBJ1-1; perhaps TRBD1 as D (5 bases). The V end was cut by 4 bases, the J end by 4 bases, with 13 bases between. This CDR3 is built from 14 residues. CDR1 SGHTA and CDR2 FQGNSA come from the germline V gene. The DNA for the CDR3 is TGTGCCAGCAGCTCCCCCCACAGGTCCACTGAAGCTTTCTTT. Encoded protein: CASSSPHRSTEAFF. Full variable domain (outside the CDR3, taken from reference TRBV7-2 and TRBJ1-1): GAGVSQSPSNKVTEKGKDVELRCDPISGHTALYWYRQSLGQGLEFLIYFQGNSAPDKSGLPSDRFSAERTGGSVSTLTIQRTQQEDSAVYLCASSSPHRSTEAFFGQGTRLTVV.

This chain links TRBV6-5 with TRBJ1-2, with D perhaps TRBD1 (6 bases). The CDR3 is made up of 15 amino acids. V lost 5 bases and J 3 bases, leaving 16 bases between the germline ends. The germline V gene has CDR1 MNHEY and CDR2 SVGAGI. The CDR3 DNA reads TGTGCCAGCAGTAGATGGGACACCCAAGACTATGGCTACACCTTC. As protein: CASSRWDTQDYGYTF.

This chain uses TRBV6-6 with TRBJ2-1, with 8 bases identical to TRBD2. The CDR3 is made up of 16 amino acids. The V and J ends lost 7 bases and 0 bases, in that order; junction bases with no gene match: 8. CDR1 is MNHNY and CDR2 is SVGAGI in the germline V gene (reference sequence). The CDR3 loop reads CASNPGAGGSYNEQFF. Written as DNA, the CDR3 is TGTGCCAGCAACCCCGGTGCGGGGGGCTCCTACAATGAGCAGTTCTTC.

This rearrangement joins TRBV18 to TRBJ1-2; 10 nucleotides align to TRBD1. The length of the CDR3 is 15 residues. V trimming: 5 bases; J trimming: 1 base; junction bases outside the gene matches: 4. The germline gives CDR1 KGHSH, CDR2 LQKENI. CDR3 coding DNA: TGTGCCAGCTCAGCCGGGACAGGGGATAACTATGGCTACACCTTC. This encodes CASSAGTGDNYGYTF.

This chain joins TRBV5-8 and TRBJ2-1; 7 nucleotides match TRBD1. V lost 0 bases, J lost 2 bases, and 2 bases stayed unmatched. The CDR3 is 15 residues long. Germline-derived CDR1 and CDR2 are SGHTS and YDEGEE. CDR3 bases: TGTGCCAGCAGCTTGGAGGGGGCCACCTACAATGAGCAGTTCTTC. It is translated as CASSLEGATYNEQFF.

This clone was seen only once. J is TRBJ1-5 and V is TRBV7-2; TRBD1 agrees at 9 bases. J gave up 4 bases and V 2 bases, and 9 bases lay outside the gene matches. This CDR3 comprises 17 residues. Germline lookup yields CDR1 SGHTA and CDR2 FQGNSA. The CDR3 bases are TGTGCCAGCAGCTTAAGATATGGACAGGGGACTAATCAGCCCCAGCATTTT. It specifies CASSLRYGQGTNQPQHF. The full variable domain, completed using reference TRBV7-2 and TRBJ1-5, is GAGVSQSPSNKVTEKGKDVELRCDPISGHTALYWYRQSLGQGLEFLIYFQGNSAPDKSGLPSDRFSAERTGGSVSTLTIQRTQQEDSAVYLCASSLRYGQGTNQPQHFGDGTRLSIL.

The chain joins TRBV25-1 to TRBJ1-1, with no clear D. Per the germline V gene, CDR1 is MGHDK and CDR2 is SYGVNS. V lost 4 bases and J 0 bases, leaving 9 bases between the germline ends. CDR3 size: 14 residues. CDR3 sequence: CASSVTGMNTEAFF. The CDR3, as DNA: TGTGCCAGCAGTGTCACGGGGATGAACACTGAAGCTTTCTTT.